The T cell receptor (beta chain) under discussion was sequenced for a study of molecular identifiers for immune sequencing clone quantification. The study's findings and limits: With a barcode shared among identical TCR molecules, highly expanded clone sizes could be underestimated. Clones with over 20 RNA copies captured over 99% of effector molecules but under 1% of naive ones.

CDR1 MGHRA and CDR2 YSYEKL come from the germline V gene. The CDR3 extends over 16 amino acids. With 3 bases clipped from V and 4 bases from J, the junction kept 7 bases outside the gene matches. This clonotype occurred a few times. Its cognate antigen is unknown. Listed TCR primers, together with previously described methods, were used for the bulk TCR libraries. TCRdb reprocessed the PCR reads with MiXCR, giving one entry per CDR3 protein. The top ten clones hold 0.78% of a sample with hundreds of thousands of distinct CDR3 sequences, 25% of them seen once. The receptor was derived from a human donor in good health. Some libraries in this study had Jurkat cell RNA spiked in. The chain combines TRBV4-1 with TRBJ2-7, with 12 bases lining up with TRBD2. The sample consisted of naive CD8+ T cells from blood, with Jurkat cell RNA spiked in. Subset described: FACS-sorted CD8+CD4-CCR7+CD45RA+ naive T cells. The CDR3 coding sequence is TGCGCCAGCAGCCACACACCACTAGCGGGGGGTTACGAGCAGTACTTC. This translates into CASSHTPLAGGYEQYF.